This T cell receptor (beta chain) was recorded in a study of blood T cell repertoires in COVID-19. For the study at large: Sites across the United States, Italy and Spain contributed samples from acute and convalescent COVID-19. Nucleic acid was either cDNA or gDNA, and it came from T cells, B-cell-depleted T cells, or PBMCs.

The CDR3 runs to 18 residues. Trimming cost V 4 bases and J 2 bases, with 23 bases left between them. CDR1 and CDR2 (germline): SGHNT, YENEEA. In the authors' methods: From reference gene primer amplification, estimates of nucleated cell counts were derived. TCRdb's table, derived via immunoSEQ multiplex PCR, lists solely in-frame clones and lacks some. V and J calls and clone size follow that table, whereas D and trimming were derived from the DNA. The table has under 150,000 clones, approximately 84% seen once. The source of this sequence is a man between 70 and 80 years old with active or convalescent COVID-19. This chain uses TRBV11-3 with TRBJ2-5; perhaps TRBD2 as D (7 bases). What was sequenced was peripheral blood. Written as DNA, the CDR3 is TGTGCCAGCAGCTCGTACCAACAGGGAGGGGGACGTCAAGAGACCCAGTACTTC. Encoded protein: CASSSYQQGGGRQETQYF.